These 26 T cell receptor beta chains came from one sample sequenced in a study of shared clonotypes between healthy human individuals. Assay used: immunoSEQ multiplex PCR; TCRdb lists only in-frame clones, some missing. The sample holds some 1,600,000 clones, 95% to 99% seen once. Sequencing was carried out using naive CD4+ T cells sorted from blood. Subset: CD45RA+ positively selected. Receptor source: a man aged 25 to 45 in good health.

Points on this clone: Additional DNA sequences in this sample encode the identical CDR3. The rearrangement links TRBV19 to TRBJ2-7; no clear D gene. V was clipped by 3 bases and J by 0 bases, with 6 bases between them. Germline V CDR1 and CDR2: LNHDA, SQIVND (reference sequence). The CDR3 totals 13 residues. The CDR3 DNA reads as TGTGCCAGTAGTATCAGCTCCTCCTACGAGCAGTACTTC. Amino acids: CASSISSSYEQYF.

The chain joins TRBV29-1 to TRBJ2-4; weak D call: TRBD1 (5 bases). Trimming took 4 bases from V and 7 from J, leaving 5 bases between them. CDR1 is SQVTM and CDR2 is ANQGSEA in the germline V gene. The CDR3 spans 10 residues. The CDR3 is CSVAGNIQYF. CDR3 nucleotide sequence: TGCAGCGTTGCAGGGAACATTCAGTACTTC. The full variable domain, its missing parts supplied by reference TRBV29-1 and TRBJ2-4, is SAVISQKPSRDICQRGTSLTIQCQVDSQVTMMFWYRQQPGQSLTLIATANQGSEATYESGFVIDKFPISRPNLTFSTLTVSNMSPEDSSIYLCSVAGNIQYFGAGTRLSVL.

This clone was observed once. This sequence joins TRBV27 and TRBJ2-7, with D tentatively TRBD2 (5 bases). CDR1 MNHEY and CDR2 SMNVEV come from the germline V gene (reference sequence). CDR3 length: 13 residues. Trimming took 8 bases from V and 3 from J, leaving 14 bases between them. CDR3 bases: TGTGCCAGCTCCCGGGGAACTTACTACGAGCAGTACTTC. This gives the protein CASSRGTYYEQYF.

This chain links TRBV7-2 with TRBJ2-7, with 9 bases that match TRBD2. CDR3 length: 13 residues. Trimming at V came to 5 bases and at J to 9 bases, leaving 8 bases not matched to a gene. The germline gives CDR1 SGHTA, CDR2 FQGNSA. CDR3 sequence (DNA): TGTGCCAGCAGCGCTATAGCGGGAGTGGTGCAGTACTTC. Amino acids: CASSAIAGVVQYF.

The V gene is TRBV25-1, the J gene TRBJ1-2; D unresolved. Deletions cut 3 bases from V and 2 bases from J, with 10 bases between. The CDR3 length is 14 residues. Per the germline V gene, CDR1 is MGHDK and CDR2 is SYGVNS. The CDR3 here is CASSDPTRNYGYTF. The DNA of the CDR3 is TGTGCCAGCAGTGATCCGACAAGAAACTATGGCTACACCTTC.

This chain joins TRBV15 and TRBJ2-1; the match to TRBD2 covers 7 bases. The junction had 9 bases not matched to a gene; V was cut back by 0 bases and J by 4 bases. This CDR3 comprises 17 residues. Germline V gene lookup returns CDR1 LNHNV and CDR2 YYDKDF (reference sequence). CDR3 DNA: TGTGCCACCAGCAGAGATAGGGCAGCTAGCGGTTACAATGAGCAGTTCTTC. Protein: CATSRDRAASGYNEQFF.

The chain has TRBV29-1 and TRBJ2-5, with D perhaps TRBD1 (6 bases). With 2 bases removed from V and 1 base from J, the gap between germline ends came to 20 bases. The CDR3 loop spans 17 amino acids. The germline gives CDR1 SQVTM, CDR2 ANQGSEA. The CDR3 DNA reads as TGCAGCGTTGAATTGGGCAGGGGAGTACTCCTCCAAGAGACCCAGTACTTC. It yields the protein CSVELGRGVLLQETQYF.

The V call is TRBV11-3, the J call TRBJ2-7, with 14 bases matching TRBD2. Trimming cost V 4 bases and J 1 base; bases outside gene matches: 6. The length of the CDR3 is 17 residues. The germline V gene encodes CDR1 SGHNT and CDR2 YENEEA. This CDR3 reads CASSSHGLAGGSYEQYF. The CDR3 nucleotides read TGTGCCAGCAGCTCCCACGGACTAGCGGGAGGTTCCTACGAGCAGTACTTC. Full variable domain (outside the CDR3, taken from reference TRBV11-3 and TRBJ2-7): EAGVVQSPRYKIIEKKQPVAFWCNPISGHNTLYWYLQNLGQGPELLIRYENEEAVDDSQLPKDRFSAERLKGVDSTLKIQPAELGDSAVYLCASSSHGLAGGSYEQYFGPGTRLTVT.

The J gene is TRBJ2-3, the V gene TRBV4-1; D might be TRBD2 (6 bases). Trimming pared 2 bases from V and 2 bases from J, leaving 23 bases between. Germline loops: CDR1 MGHRA, CDR2 YSYEKL. The CDR3 has 19 residues. Written as DNA, the CDR3 is TGCGCCAGCAGCCAACGGCCCCCAAGGCGGGGAGGCTCCACAGATACGCAGTATTTT. Encoded protein: CASSQRPPRRGGSTDTQYF.

The chain has TRBV5-1 and TRBJ2-7; 9 nucleotides match TRBD2. V lost 4 bases and J lost 2; bases outside the gene matches: 7. CDR1 and CDR2 (germline): SGHRS, YFSETQ. This CDR3 has 15 residues. The CDR3: CASSPVTSGAYEQYF. Written as DNA, the CDR3 is TGCGCCAGCAGCCCCGTGACTAGCGGAGCCTACGAGCAGTACTTC. The whole variable domain, filled in from reference TRBV5-1 and TRBJ2-7, reads KAGVTQTPRYLIKTRGQQVTLSCSPISGHRSVSWYQQTPGQGLQFLFEYFSETQRNKGNFPGRFSGRQFSNSRSEMNVSTLELGDSALYLCASSPVTSGAYEQYFGPGTRLTVT.

The V and J genes are TRBV29-1 and TRBJ2-7, with 10 bases aligning to TRBD2. This CDR3 is 13 amino acids long. Trimming at V came to 6 bases and at J to 6 bases, leaving 8 bases not matched to a gene. Germline-derived CDR1 and CDR2 are SQVTM and ANQGSEA. CDR3 nucleotide sequence: TGCAGCGTCGGGGTAGCGGGAGGAGGCGAGCAGTACTTC. Protein: CSVGVAGGGEQYF.

The chain joins TRBV28 to TRBJ2-3; D may be TRBD2 (6 bases). Looked up from germline, CDR1 is MDHEN and CDR2 is SYDVKM. Trimming stripped 8 bases from V and 4 bases from J, with 13 bases between. This CDR3 contains 13 residues. The CDR3 reads CASGYLAADTQYF. The DNA for the CDR3 is TGTGCCAGCGGTTACTTAGCGGCAGATACGCAGTATTTT.

The rearrangement links TRBV27 to TRBJ1-1; no clear D gene. The CDR3 runs to 14 residues. Trimming took 6 bases from V and 5 from J, leaving 16 bases between them. Germline lookup yields CDR1 MNHEY and CDR2 SMNVEV (reference sequence). The CDR3, as DNA: TGTGCCAGCAGGGCAGCCGGGTGGGGAACTGAAGCTTTCTTT. It is translated as CASRAAGWGTEAFF.

This sequence joins TRBV5-1 and TRBJ2-1; TRBD2 might be the D (6 bases). Germline CDR1 is SGHRS and CDR2 is YFSETQ. This CDR3 region has 18 residues. V lost 2 bases, J lost 8 bases, and 26 bases lay in between. CDR3 nucleotide sequence: TGCGCCAGCAGCTTCCCGAGGGGCGGGGCAGGAGTCGTGGATGAGCAGTTCTTC. This codes for CASSFPRGGAGVVDEQFF. The full variable domain, its missing parts supplied by reference TRBV5-1 and TRBJ2-1, is KAGVTQTPRYLIKTRGQQVTLSCSPISGHRSVSWYQQTPGQGLQFLFEYFSETQRNKGNFPGRFSGRQFSNSRSEMNVSTLELGDSALYLCASSFPRGGAGVVDEQFFGPGTRLTVL.

V and J are TRBV6-1 and TRBJ2-1; TRBD2 agrees at 8 bases. CDR1 and CDR2 from the germline V gene are MNHNS and SASEGT. V shed 8 bases and J 4 bases; nucleotides not matched to a gene: 4. The CDR3 has 13 amino acids. As DNA, the CDR3 is TGTGCCAGCCTCCAGCGGGAGTACAATGAGCAGTTCTTC. Protein sequence: CASLQREYNEQFF.

The rearrangement links TRBV28 to TRBJ2-2, with 7 bases fitting TRBD2. Per germline, CDR1 MDHEN and CDR2 SYDVKM. With V trimmed by 2 bases and J by 1 base, 7 bases remained unmatched. The CDR3 is 17 residues long. This CDR3 is CASSLRAGVWNTGELFF. CDR3 nucleotide sequence: TGTGCCAGCAGTTTAAGGGCGGGAGTGTGGAACACCGGGGAGCTGTTTTTT.

Of note for this clone: This sample includes further DNA sequences coding for the same CDR3. This chain joins TRBV18 and TRBJ2-1; unclear D gene. The V gene's germline CDR1 is KGHSH and CDR2 LQKENI. V gave up 2 bases and J gave up 5 bases, with 7 bases separating them. This CDR3 has 13 residues. The CDR3 DNA reads TGTGCCAGCTCACCATTTACCGACAATGAGCAGTTCTTC. Residues: CASSPFTDNEQFF.

The chain carries TRBV7-9 and TRBJ2-1; D unclear. The V and J ends lost 6 bases and 12 bases respectively, with 15 bases between them. CDR3 length: 12 amino acids. The germline V gene encodes CDR1 SEHNR and CDR2 FQNEAQ (reference sequence). The CDR3 is CASSRGVNRQFF. Written as DNA, the CDR3 is TGTGCCAGCAGTCGTGGGGTGAATAGGCAGTTCTTC.

This chain connects TRBV27 to TRBJ2-4; no definite D call. CDR3 length: 15 amino acids. The ends were cut back, 5 bases at V and 0 bases at J, with 11 bases in the middle. Germline-derived CDR1 and CDR2 are MNHEY and SMNVEV (reference sequence). The CDR3 bases are TGTGCCAGCAGTGCCTTTTTGTTAGCCAAAAACATTCAGTACTTC. Its translation is CASSAFLLAKNIQYF.

The rearrangement joins TRBV6-5 to TRBJ2-7, with TRBD1 matching over 11 bases. CDR1 and CDR2 (germline): MNHEY, SVGAGI. CDR3 size: 16 residues. The trim removed 2 bases at V and 3 bases at J, leaving 6 bases unmatched. The DNA for the CDR3 is TGTGCCAGCAGTTACGCCGTGGACAGGGGGCTCTACGAGCAGTACTTC. Amino acid sequence: CASSYAVDRGLYEQYF.

The V call is TRBV10-3, the J call TRBJ2-3, with unresolved D. The CDR3 spans 13 residues. Germline lookup yields CDR1 ENHRY and CDR2 SYGVKD. V was pared by 3 bases and J by 8 bases, with 12 bases between. As DNA, the CDR3 is TGTGCCATCAGTGATGCGGACCCACCTACGCAGTATTTT. Translating gives CAISDADPPTQYF.

V and J are TRBV10-2 and TRBJ2-1, with D perhaps TRBD1 or TRBD2 (5 bases each). Trimming took off 8 bases at V and 1 base at J, with 15 bases between the two ends. CDR1 and CDR2 (germline): WSHSY, SAAADI. The CDR3 is 15 residues long. CDR3 coding DNA: TGCGCCAGCCGCAGCCGGGGCTCGTCCTACAATGAGCAGTTCTTC. Translating gives CASRSRGSSYNEQFF.

As concerns this clone: This sample includes further DNA sequences coding for the same CDR3. The chain employs TRBV18 and TRBJ2-6; D might be TRBD1 (5 bases). The CDR3 length is 15 residues. Trimming shortened V by 2 bases and J by 0 bases, and 5 bases separated the two germline ends. Germline-derived CDR1 and CDR2 are KGHSH and LQKENI. The CDR3 protein is CASSPDSSGANVLTF. CDR3 DNA: TGTGCCAGCTCACCAGACAGCTCTGGGGCCAACGTCCTGACTTTC.

This clone came up once. The genes are TRBV19 and TRBJ2-3, with 7 bases that match TRBD2. V gave up 3 bases and J gave up 4 bases; unmatched junction bases: 7. The germline V gene encodes CDR1 LNHDA and CDR2 SQIVND (reference sequence). This CDR3 spans 15 amino acids. The CDR3 here is CASSISAGDPDTQYF. CDR3 sequence (DNA): TGTGCCAGTAGTATCTCCGCGGGAGACCCAGATACGCAGTATTTT.

This chain joins TRBV12-2 and TRBJ1-5. TRBV12-2 is labeled a pseudogene. This CDR3 region has 17 residues. In DNA form, the CDR3 reads TGTGCAAGTCGCTCAACATTAACGGATCTACGCAATCAGCCCCAGCATTTT. As protein: CASRSTLTDLRNQPQHF.

Details on this clone: Other DNA sequences in this specimen translate into the identical CDR3. This chain links TRBV18 with TRBJ2-3, with D hard to call. Germline V gene lookup returns CDR1 KGHSH and CDR2 LQKENI. This CDR3 contains 12 residues. Trimming removed 2 bases from V and 6 bases from J, with 6 bases in between. CDR3 sequence reads: CASSPVGDTQYF. The CDR3, as DNA: TGTGCCAGCTCACCAGTCGGGGATACGCAGTATTTT.